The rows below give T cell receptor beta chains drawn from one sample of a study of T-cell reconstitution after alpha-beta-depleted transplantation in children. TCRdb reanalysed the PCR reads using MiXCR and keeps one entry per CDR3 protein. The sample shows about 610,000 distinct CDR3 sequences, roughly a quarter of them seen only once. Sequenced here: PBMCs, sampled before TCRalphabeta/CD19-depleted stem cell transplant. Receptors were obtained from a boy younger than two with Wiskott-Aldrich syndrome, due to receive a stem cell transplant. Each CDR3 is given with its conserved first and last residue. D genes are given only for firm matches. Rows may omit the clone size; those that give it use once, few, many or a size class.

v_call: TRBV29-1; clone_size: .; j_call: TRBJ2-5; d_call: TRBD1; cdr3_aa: CSVGRGRSGTQYF; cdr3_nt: TGCAGCGTTGGTAGGGGGCGTTCGGGGACCCAGTACTTC
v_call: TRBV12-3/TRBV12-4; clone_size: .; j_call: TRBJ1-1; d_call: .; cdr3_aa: CASSLGLKAFF; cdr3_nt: TGTGCCAGCAGTTTGGGCCTTAAAGCTTTCTTT
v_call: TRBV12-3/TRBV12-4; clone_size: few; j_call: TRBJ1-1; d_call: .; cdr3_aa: CASSLVGIETEAFF; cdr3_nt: TGTGCCAGCAGTTTAGTAGGGATTGAGACTGAAGCTTTCTTT
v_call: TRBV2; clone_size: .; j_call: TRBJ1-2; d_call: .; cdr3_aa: CASRQTGTLYGYTF; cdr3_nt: TGTGCCAGTCGCCAGACCGGGACACTCTATGGCTACACCTTC
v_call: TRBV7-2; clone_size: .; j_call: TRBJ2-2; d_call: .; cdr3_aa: CASRPVPNTGELFF; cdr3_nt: TGTGCCAGCAGACCCGTTCCGAACACCGGGGAGCTGTTTTTT
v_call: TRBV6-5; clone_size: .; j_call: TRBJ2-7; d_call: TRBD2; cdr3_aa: CASSYSGLGLAGVGEQYF; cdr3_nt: TGTGCCAGCAGTTACTCTGGTCTGGGTCTAGCGGGAGTGGGCGAGCAGTACTTC
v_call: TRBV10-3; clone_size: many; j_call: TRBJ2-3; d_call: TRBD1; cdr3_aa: CAITGGPPSDTQYF; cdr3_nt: TGTGCCATTACAGGGGGACCCCCTTCAGATACGCAGTATTTT
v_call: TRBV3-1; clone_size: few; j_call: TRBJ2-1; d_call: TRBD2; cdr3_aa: CASSQSGRAVNEQFF; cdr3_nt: TGTGCCAGCAGCCAAAGCGGGAGGGCCGTCAATGAGCAGTTCTTC
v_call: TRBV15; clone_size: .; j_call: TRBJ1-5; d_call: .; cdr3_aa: CATSRDLTDQPQHF; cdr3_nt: TGTGCCACCAGCAGAGATCTAACGGATCAGCCCCAGCATTTT
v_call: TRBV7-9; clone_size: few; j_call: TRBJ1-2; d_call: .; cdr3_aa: CASSSGRLTNYGYTF; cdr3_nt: TGTGCCAGCAGCTCAGGACGACTCACTAACTATGGCTACACCTTC
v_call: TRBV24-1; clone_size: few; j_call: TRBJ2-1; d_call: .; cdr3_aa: CATSDTGFSGNEQFF; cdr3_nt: TGTGCCACCAGTGATACTGGGTTCTCGGGCAATGAGCAGTTCTTC
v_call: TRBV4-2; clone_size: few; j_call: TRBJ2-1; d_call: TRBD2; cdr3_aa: CASSRGLAGSQGQFF; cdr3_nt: TGTGCCAGCAGCCGCGGACTAGCGGGAAGTCAAGGGCAGTTCTTC
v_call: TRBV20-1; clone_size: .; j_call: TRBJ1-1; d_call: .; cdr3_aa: CSARDIQGPNTEAFF; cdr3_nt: TGCAGTGCTAGAGATATTCAGGGTCCGAACACTGAAGCTTTCTTT
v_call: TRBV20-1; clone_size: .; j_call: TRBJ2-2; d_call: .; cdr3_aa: CSAGSRTANTGELFF; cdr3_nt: TGCAGTGCTGGATCCAGGACCGCGAACACCGGGGAGCTGTTTTTT
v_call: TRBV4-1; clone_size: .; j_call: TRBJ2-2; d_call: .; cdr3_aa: CASSQIGGYTGELFF; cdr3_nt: TGCGCCAGCAGCCAGATCGGAGGGTACACCGGGGAGCTGTTTTTT
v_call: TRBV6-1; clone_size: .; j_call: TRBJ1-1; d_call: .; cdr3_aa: CATEPLEPGTEAFF; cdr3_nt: TGTGCCACCGAACCTCTAGAGCCCGGGACAGAAGCTTTCTTT
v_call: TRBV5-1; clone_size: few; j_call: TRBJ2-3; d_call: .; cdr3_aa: CASSLGILLTDTQYF; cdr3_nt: TGCGCCAGCAGTCTGGGGATCCTTCTTACAGATACGCAGTATTTT
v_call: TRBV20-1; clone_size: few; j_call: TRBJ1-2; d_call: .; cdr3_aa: CSAREASAGYGYTF; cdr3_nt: TGCAGTGCTAGAGAGGCCTCCGCTGGCTATGGCTACACCTTC
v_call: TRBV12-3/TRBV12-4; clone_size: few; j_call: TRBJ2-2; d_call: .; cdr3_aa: CASSQYTGPGELFF; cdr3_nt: TGTGCCAGCAGTCAATACACTGGTCCCGGGGAGCTGTTTTTT
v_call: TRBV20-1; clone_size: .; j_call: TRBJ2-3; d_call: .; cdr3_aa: CSASGVENTDTQYF; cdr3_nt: TGCAGTGCTAGCGGTGTAGAGAACACAGATACGCAGTATTTT
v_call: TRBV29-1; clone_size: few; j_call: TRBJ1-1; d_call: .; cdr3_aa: CSVLRDQGLSTEAFF; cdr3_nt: TGCAGCGTTTTACGTGATCAGGGCTTAAGCACTGAAGCTTTCTTT
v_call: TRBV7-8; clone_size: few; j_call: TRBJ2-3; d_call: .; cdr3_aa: CASSLGRYTQYF; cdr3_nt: TGTGCCAGCAGCTTAGGGCGGTATACGCAGTATTTT
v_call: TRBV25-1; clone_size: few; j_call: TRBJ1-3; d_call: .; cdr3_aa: CASSGPEVGSGNTIYF; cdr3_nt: TGTGCCAGCAGTGGGCCTGAGGTGGGCTCTGGAAACACCATATATTTT
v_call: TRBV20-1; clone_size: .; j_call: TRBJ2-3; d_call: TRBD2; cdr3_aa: CSASGFGRVSDTQYF; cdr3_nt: TGCAGTGCTAGCGGCTTCGGGAGGGTATCAGATACGCAGTATTTT
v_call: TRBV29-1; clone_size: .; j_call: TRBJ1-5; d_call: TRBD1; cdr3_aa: CSVRGQGSNQPQHF; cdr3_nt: TGCAGCGTCCGCGGACAGGGTAGCAATCAGCCCCAGCATTTT
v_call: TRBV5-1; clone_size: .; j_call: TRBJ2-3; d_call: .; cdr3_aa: CASSLESGGVRDTQYF; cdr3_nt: TGCGCCAGCAGCTTGGAAAGCGGAGGGGTCCGGGATACGCAGTATTTT
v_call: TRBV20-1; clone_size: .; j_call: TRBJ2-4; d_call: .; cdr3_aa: CSADLALEGNIQYF; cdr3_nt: TGCAGTGCTGATCTAGCGCTCGAGGGGAACATTCAGTACTTC
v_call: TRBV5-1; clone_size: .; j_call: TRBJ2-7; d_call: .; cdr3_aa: CASSSRERDEQYF; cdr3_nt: TGCGCCAGCAGCTCAAGGGAACGCGACGAGCAGTACTTC
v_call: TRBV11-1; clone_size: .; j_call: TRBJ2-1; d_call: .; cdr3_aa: CASSLNLRWSPYSYNEQFF; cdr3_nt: TGTGCCAGCAGCCTCAACCTTCGGTGGTCGCCCTATTCCTACAATGAGCAGTTCTTC
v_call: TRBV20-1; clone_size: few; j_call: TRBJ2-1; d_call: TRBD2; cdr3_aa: CSATLAGKGDEQFF; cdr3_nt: TGCAGTGCCACACTAGCGGGAAAGGGAGATGAGCAGTTCTTC
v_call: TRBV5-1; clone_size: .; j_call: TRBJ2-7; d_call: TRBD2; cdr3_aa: CASSQFLSGTSGSSYEQYF; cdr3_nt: TGCGCCAGCAGCCAATTCCTATCCGGGACTAGCGGGAGTTCCTACGAGCAGTACTTC
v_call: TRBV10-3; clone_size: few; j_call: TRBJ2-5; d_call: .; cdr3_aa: CAISETRQEETQYF; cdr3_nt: TGTGCCATCAGTGAGACAAGACAGGAAGAGACCCAGTACTTC
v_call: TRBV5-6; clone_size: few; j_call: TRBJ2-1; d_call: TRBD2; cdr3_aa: CASSLVLAGESEQFF; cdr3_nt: TGTGCCAGCAGCTTGGTACTAGCGGGAGAGAGTGAGCAGTTCTTC
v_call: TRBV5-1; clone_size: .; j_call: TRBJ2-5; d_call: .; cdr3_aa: CASSLLRDSRQETQYF; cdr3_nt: TGCGCCAGCAGCTTGCTGCGGGACAGCCGCCAAGAGACCCAGTACTTC
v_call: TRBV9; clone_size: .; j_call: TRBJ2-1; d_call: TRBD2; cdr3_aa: CASSVAGSGGYNEQFF; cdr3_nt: TGTGCCAGCAGCGTAGCCGGCAGCGGGGGATACAATGAGCAGTTCTTC
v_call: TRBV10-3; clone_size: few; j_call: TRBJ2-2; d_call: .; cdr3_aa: CAIGLAANTGELFF; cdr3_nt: TGTGCCATCGGACTGGCCGCGAACACCGGGGAGCTGTTTTTT
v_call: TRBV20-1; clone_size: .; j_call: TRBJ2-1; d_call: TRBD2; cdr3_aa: CCAYGGVGTSGYNEQFF; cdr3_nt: TGCTGTGCGTACGGTGGGGTTGGAACTAGCGGGTACAATGAGCAGTTCTTC
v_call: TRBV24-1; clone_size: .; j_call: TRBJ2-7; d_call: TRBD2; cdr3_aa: CATSRAGGYEQYF; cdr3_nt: TGTGCCACCAGTCGAGCGGGAGGTTACGAGCAGTACTTC
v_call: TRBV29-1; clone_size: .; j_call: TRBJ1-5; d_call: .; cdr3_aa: CSVAVDPSNQPQHF; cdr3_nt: TGCAGCGTTGCGGTAGACCCTAGCAATCAGCCCCAGCATTTT
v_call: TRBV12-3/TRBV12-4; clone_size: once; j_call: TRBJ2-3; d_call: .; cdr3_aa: CASSLDVVDGSTDTQYF; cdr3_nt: TGTGCCAGCAGTTTAGATGTTGTGGACGGAAGCACAGATACGCAGTATTTT